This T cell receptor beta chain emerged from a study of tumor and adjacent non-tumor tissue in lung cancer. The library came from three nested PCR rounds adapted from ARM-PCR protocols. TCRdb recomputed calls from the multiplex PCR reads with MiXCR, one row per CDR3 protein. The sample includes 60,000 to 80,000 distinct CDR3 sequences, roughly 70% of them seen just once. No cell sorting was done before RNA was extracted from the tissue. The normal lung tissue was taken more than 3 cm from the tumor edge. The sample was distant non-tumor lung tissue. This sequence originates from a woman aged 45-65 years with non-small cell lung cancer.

The CDR3 coding sequence is TGTGCCTGGGGGACCGGTGGAAACACCATATATTTT. This gives the protein CAWGTGGNTIYF. This chain joins TRBV30 and TRBJ1-3; perhaps TRBD1 as D (5 bases). Trimming shortened V by 5 bases and J by 3 bases, and 8 bases separated the two germline ends. The CDR3 runs 12 residues. Germline CDR1 GTSNPN, CDR2 SVGIG (reference sequence).